These 5 T cell receptor beta chains were all obtained from the same sample, sequenced in a study of blood T cell repertoires in COVID-19. Method: immunoSEQ multiplex PCR; TCRdb's copy keeps in-frame clones and lacks some. The table shows about 120,000 clones, with approximately 83% occurring only once. The source material was peripheral blood. The receptors derive from a man older than 75 with acute or convalescent COVID-19.

V gene TRBV27 combines with J gene TRBJ1-1; TRBD1 aligns across 10 bases. V dropped 2 bases and J dropped 4; count of bases not matched to a gene: 4. The CDR3 runs to 15 residues. CDR1 and CDR2 from the germline V gene are MNHEY and SMNVEV (reference sequence). CDR3: CASSLPGQGTTEAFF. The CDR3 nucleotides are TGTGCCAGCAGTTTACCGGGACAGGGGACCACTGAAGCTTTCTTT.

The chain is built from TRBV24-1 and TRBJ2-1; TRBD1 matches 9 bases. J lost 6 bases, V lost 6 bases, and 8 bases had no gene match. The germline V gene has CDR1 KGHDR and CDR2 SFDVKD. CDR3 length: 15 residues. The chain's CDR3 is CATSNRDRVVNEQFF. In DNA form, the CDR3 reads TGTGCCACCAGTAACCGGGACAGGGTGGTCAATGAGCAGTTCTTC.

This clone was counted a single time. V gene TRBV5-1 combines with J gene TRBJ2-5; 8 bases align to TRBD2. The CDR3 has 17 residues. Trimming removed 1 base from V and 2 bases from J; junction bases left unmatched: 10. Germline CDR1 reads SGHRS; CDR2 reads YFSETQ. The DNA of the CDR3 is TGCGCCAGCAGCTTGATGGGAGGTAGCGGGGAACAAGAGACCCAGTACTTC. Translating it yields CASSLMGGSGEQETQYF.

The chain combines TRBV21-1 with TRBJ2-6; the table's D call, TRBD1, has no DNA check behind it. TRBV21-1 represents a pseudogene. This CDR3 contains 16 residues. This CDR3 reads CASLPDRDSGANVLTF. Written as DNA, the CDR3 is TGTGCCAGCCTCCCTGACAGGGACTCTGGGGCCAACGTCCTGACTTTC.

The chain couples TRBV3-1 (or the pseudogene TRBV3-2) to TRBJ2-1, with 7 bases fitting TRBD2. J was trimmed by 2 bases and V by 0 bases; bases with no gene match: 1. Germline assignment: CDR1 LGHDT and CDR2 YNNKEL (reference sequence). This CDR3 contains 15 residues. The CDR3 loop is CASSQDGTTYNEQFF. In DNA, the CDR3 is TGTGCCAGCAGCCAAGACGGGACTACCTACAATGAGCAGTTCTTC.